The 27 T cell receptor beta chains listed next were all sequenced from one sample in a study of tumor-infiltrating lymphocytes in primary liver carcinoma. A primer matching the constant region was used to make TCR beta cDNA from approximately 500 ng of total RNA. ARM-PCR was slightly modified, and three nested multiplex PCR rounds with it gave rise to the TCR beta libraries. Amplification in the first two PCR rounds was performed using TRBV1-TRBV30 forward primers and a C-beta reverse primer for around 11 cycles each. TCRdb itself ran the multiplex PCR reads through MiXCR, one entry per CDR3 protein. The repertoire holds more than 20,000 distinct CDR3 sequences, approximately 70% seen once, with 41% in the top ten. The tissue used was unsorted bulk material of about 19-30 mg. RNA and DNA were co-extracted from it with the AllPrep DNA/RNA mini kit. Sequencing used liver tumor tissue from sampling region 1. Described subset: tumor region T1, superior pole. The receptors originated from a man aged 40-49 years with primary liver carcinoma and hepatitis B virus infection.

As regards this clonotype: The junction differs from germline at one of its ends, possibly a read error. The gene calls are TRBV7-8 and TRBJ2-1, with D perhaps given as TRBD1 or TRBD2 (6 bases each). The germline V gene encodes CDR1 SGHVS and CDR2 FQNEAQ. CDR3 size: 17 residues. This CDR3 is CVSSLLGGNGRTNEQSF. The CDR3 DNA is TGTGTCAGCAGCTTGTTAGGGGGTAACGGGAGAACCAATGAGCAGTCCTTC.

In its sample, this clonotype was seen a few times. A much larger clone lies one base from this, so it may be a read error. The chain joins TRBV11-2 to TRBJ2-7; TRBD2 might be the D (6 bases). V lost 2 bases and J 4 bases, leaving 12 bases between the germline ends. This CDR3 comprises 14 residues. Germline V gene sequence: CDR1 SGHAT, CDR2 FQNNGV. CDR3 sequence (DNA): TGTGCCAGCAGCTTATCGGGCGGGGCATACGAGCAGTACTTC. Its translation: CASSLSGGAYEQYF. The full variable domain, with the rest looked up from reference TRBV11-2 and TRBJ2-7, is EAGVAQSPRYKIIEKRQSVAFWCNPISGHATLYWYQQILGQGPKLLIQFQNNGVVDDSQLPKDRFSAERLKGVDSTLKIQPAKLEDSAVYLCASSLSGGAYEQYFGPGTRLTVT.

The rearrangement links TRBV5-1 to TRBJ1-2; no definite D call. Germline V CDR1 and CDR2: SGHRS, YFSETQ. The V gene lost 7 bases and the J gene lost 8 bases, with 18 bases spanning the gap. The CDR3 has 13 amino acids. CDR3 protein: CASGSTYAVGYTF. CDR3 DNA: TGCGCCAGCGGTTCGACCTACGCTGTCGGCTACACCTTC.

This clonotype appeared once. Because the CDR3 is missing its conserved closing phenylalanine or tryptophan, this is likely a read error. This sequence joins TRBV11-2 and TRBJ1-1; D not certain. Germline V gene lookup returns CDR1 SGHAT and CDR2 FQNNGV. CDR3 length: 14 residues. The CDR3 nucleotides read TGTGCCAGCACTGGTGGTAGGGTGAACGCTGAAGCTTTCTAT. This translates into CASTGGRVNAEAFY.

Concerning this clonotype: One base away lies a much larger clone, so this may be a sequencing read error. The chain employs TRBV20-1 and TRBJ2-1; D gene uncertain. V was trimmed by 2 bases and J by 6 bases, leaving 11 bases between them. The CDR3 runs to 13 residues. Germline V CDR1 and CDR2: DFQATT, SNEGSKA (reference sequence). CDR3 in DNA: TGCAGTGCTAGACCGTACAATTTCAATGAGCAGTTCTTC. Translating gives CSARPYNFNEQFF.

The count of this clonotype is one. This may stem from a read error, because a much larger clone lies one nucleotide away. The chain joins TRBV30 to TRBJ2-4; D not resolved. V lost 3 bases and J 12 bases, leaving 15 bases between the germline ends. The CDR3 has 12 residues. Germline V CDR1 and CDR2: GTSNPN, SVGIG (reference sequence). The CDR3 coding sequence is TGTGCCTGGAGCCCCACCGGCGGCACTCAGTACTTC. Amino acids: CAWSPTGGTQYF.

To note about this clonotype: The junction departs from germline at one end; a sequencing error may be responsible. The chain carries TRBV11-2 and TRBJ2-1; a weak D match, TRBD1 (5 bases). Per the germline V gene, CDR1 is SGHAT and CDR2 is FQNNGV. The CDR3 extends over 14 amino acids. CDR3 sequence reads: CASSLGATHIEQFF. The CDR3 region has the DNA TGTGCCAGCAGTTTAGGGGCCACACACATAGAGCAGTTCTTC.

As for this clonotype: The CDR3 carries no conserved terminal phenylalanine or tryptophan, so it likely arises from a read error. The rearrangement uses TRBV11-2 and TRBJ2-2; D is undetermined. The CDR3 has 15 amino acids. The germline CDR1 and CDR2 sequences are SGHAT and FQNNGV. CDR3 nucleotide sequence: TGTGCCAGCAGCTTTGTGGGATCGAACATCGGGGAGCTGTTTATT. Its translation is CASSFVGSNIGELFI.

Regarding this clonotype: A much larger clone differs from this one at a single base, so this may be a read error. The chain combines TRBV4-1 with TRBJ2-7; 8 bases line up with TRBD1. CDR1 is MGHRA, CDR2 YSYEKL, per germline. CDR3 length: 16 residues. The CDR3 nucleotides are TGCGCCATCAGCCAAGGAGGACAGGGTTCCTACTACGAGCAGTACTTC. Its protein is CAISQGGQGSYYEQYF.

This clonotype is categorized as medium-sized. CDR3 residues: CSVGTNYEQYF. The CDR3 DNA is TGCAGCGTCGGGACAAACTACGAGCAGTACTTC. The chain has TRBV29-1 and TRBJ2-7; D is possibly TRBD1 (6 bases). The CDR3 contains 11 residues. With 6 bases removed from V and 3 bases from J, the gap between germline ends came to 9 bases. CDR1 is SQVTM and CDR2 is ANQGSEA in the germline V gene.

Ten or more counts support this clonotype. DNA of the CDR3: TGCGCCAGCAGCTTGGAGGCTAGCGGGCCCGATAGGCTCTACGAGCAGTACTTC. Translated, it gives CASSLEASGPDRLYEQYF. This rearrangement joins TRBV5-1 to TRBJ2-7; 8 positions match TRBD2. CDR3 length equals 18 residues. CDR1 and CDR2 from the germline V gene are SGHRS and YFSETQ. The V segment lost 0 bases and the J segment 3 bases; nucleotides outside the gene matches: 14.

About this clonotype itself: One junction end does not reproduce the germline sequence, and a read error may be involved. V usage is TRBV7-9 and J usage is TRBJ2-1; TRBD2 aligns across 9 bases. Germline CDR1 is SEHNR and CDR2 is FQNEAQ (reference sequence). The CDR3 consists of 17 residues. The CDR3 coding sequence is TGTGCCAGAAGCTTAGATAGGACTAGCGCAGGTCACAATGAGCAGTTCTTC. Protein sequence: CARSLDRTSAGHNEQFF. Variable domain in full (rest from reference TRBV7-9 and TRBJ2-1): DTGVSQNPRHKITKRGQNVTFRCDPISEHNRLYWYRQTLGQGPEFLTYFQNEAQLEKSRLLSDRFSAERPKGSFSTLEIQRTEQGDSAMYLCARSLDRTSAGHNEQFFGPGTRLTVL.

On this clonotype itself: Germline and junction disagree at one end, which may indicate a read error. The V and J genes are TRBV11-2 and TRBJ2-2, with D possibly matching TRBD2 (6 bases). The CDR3 totals 17 residues. Germline V CDR1 and CDR2: SGHAT, FQNNGV. In DNA form, the CDR3 reads TGTGTCAGCAGCTTAACATTAGGAGGGGCGAACACCGGGGAATTGTTTTTT. It specifies CVSSLTLGGANTGELFF.

A word on this clonotype: Compared with germline, one end of the junction differs, possibly owing to a read error. The chain combines TRBV6-5 with TRBJ2-3, with 7 bases matching TRBD1. The CDR3 runs 15 residues. Per germline, CDR1 MNHEY and CDR2 SVGAGI. CDR3 in amino acids: CASSRIGGEWDTQYF. Written as DNA, the CDR3 is TGTGCCAGCAGCCGGATAGGGGGCGAGTGGGATACGCAATATTTT.

A word on this clonotype: A much more abundant neighbour one base away suggests this may be a read error. V usage is TRBV9 and J usage is TRBJ2-1; 8 positions agree with TRBD1. This CDR3 is built from 15 residues. Germline values: CDR1 SGDLS, CDR2 YYNGEE. The CDR3 loop is CASSAGQGASNKQFF. Here the CDR3 DNA reads TGTGCCAGCAGCGCGGGCCAGGGGGCGAGCAATAAGCAGTTCTTC.

The gene calls are TRBV30 and TRBJ1-1, with 7 bases that match TRBD1. With 7 bases clipped from V and 3 bases from J, the junction kept 26 bases outside the gene matches. The CDR3 loop spans 19 amino acids. Looked up from germline, CDR1 is GTSNPN and CDR2 is SVGIG (reference sequence). The chain's CDR3 is CALTPGQLKLRARDTEAFF. Written as DNA, the CDR3 is TGTGCCTTGACTCCGGGACAGTTGAAACTGAGGGCTCGAGACACTGAAGCTTTCTTT. Full variable domain (missing parts from reference TRBV30 and TRBJ1-1): SQTIHQWPATLVQPVGSPLSLECTVEGTSNPNLYWYRQAAGRGLQLLFYSVGIGQISSEVPQNLSASRPQDRQFILSSKKLLLSDSGFYLCALTPGQLKLRARDTEAFFGQGTRLTVV.

With respect to this clonotype: Likely a read error: the CDR3 ends without its conserved phenylalanine or tryptophan. Because the CDR3's place on the DNA is in doubt, the DNA is left out and the CDR3 is given as listed by TCRdb. The gene calls are TRBV10-3 and TRBJ1-1. 13 amino acids form the CDR3, both terminal residues included. Per the germline V gene, CDR1 is ENHRY and CDR2 is SYGVKD. The CDR3 protein is CAISPAGGTEAFS.

About this clonotype itself: One junction end disagrees with the germline gene, perhaps due to a read error. V is TRBV6-2 or TRBV6-3 and J is TRBJ1-5; D is perhaps TRBD1 (5 bases). The germline V gene has CDR1 MNHEY and CDR2 SVGEGT. The CDR3 contains 15 residues. CDR3 in amino acids: CVSIYRGASNQPQHF. The DNA of the CDR3 is TGTGTCAGCATTTATCGAGGGGCTAGCAATCAGCCCCAGCATTTT.

This clonotype was seen once. Mismatch with germline at one junction end may stem from a read error. The chain combines TRBV30 with TRBJ1-1, with D possibly TRBD1 on 6 matching bases. CDR3 size: 19 residues. CDR1 and CDR2 from the germline V gene are GTSNPN and SVGIG (reference sequence). In DNA form, the CDR3 reads TGTGCCTTGTTTCCTGGACAGTTGAAACTGAGGGCTCGAGGCACTGAAGCTTCCTTT. Protein sequence: CALFPGQLKLRARGTEASF.

Concerning this clonotype: The CDR3 ends on some other residue instead of the conserved phenylalanine or tryptophan, so this is likely a read error. The chain joins TRBV11-2 to TRBJ1-6; D is unclear. Germline CDR1 and CDR2: SGHAT and FQNNGV. This CDR3 is built from 16 residues. Trimming stripped 1 base from V and 14 bases from J, with 21 bases between. DNA of the CDR3: TGTGCCAGCAGCTTAGGTCTTGGCAGCCAATTCAGAACCCTCCACTCT. This translates into CASSLGLGSQFRTLHS.

A remark on this clonotype: Just one base apart from a much larger clone, this may be a read error. The chain uses TRBV11-2 and TRBJ2-5, with 8 bases lining up with TRBD1. The length of the CDR3 is 16 residues. Germline V gives CDR1 SGHAT, CDR2 FQNNGV. DNA of the CDR3: TGTGCTGGCAGCTTGACAGCAGGGGGCTCGGGGGAGACCCACTACTTC. Translation: CAGSLTAGGSGETHYF.

Of note for this clonotype: The conserved closing phenylalanine or tryptophan is absent in this CDR3, likely reflecting a read error. This chain links TRBV12-3 or TRBV12-4 with TRBJ1-2, with 7 bases aligning to TRBD1. The CDR3 extends over 15 amino acids. Trimming removed 3 bases from V and 5 bases from J; junction bases left unmatched: 9. The CDR3 loop reads CASSLGAGGGYGYTI. DNA of the CDR3: TGTGCCAGCAGTTTGGGGGCAGGGGGAGGATATGGCTACACCATC.

Details on this clonotype: The conserved phenylalanine or tryptophan is not found at the CDR3 terminus, so this likely reflects a read error. This chain uses TRBV11-3 with TRBJ2-7; D perhaps matches TRBD2 (7 bases). The CDR3 length is 18 residues. The V gene's germline CDR1 is SGHNT and CDR2 YENEEA. Trimming took 7 bases from V and 3 from J, leaving 28 bases between them. CDR3 loop: CASTSGGGAAIYLYEQYY. For the CDR3, the DNA is TGTGCCAGCACCAGCGGAGGGGGGGCCGCCATTTACCTCTACGAGCAGTACTAC.

As for this clonotype: One junction end does not reproduce the germline sequence, and a read error may be involved. The genes are TRBV11-2 and TRBJ2-3; no clear D. The CDR3 is 12 residues long. Germline CDR1 is SGHAT and CDR2 is FQNNGV. The CDR3 loop is CASSANTDTQCF. DNA of the CDR3: TGTGCCAGCAGCGCCAACACAGATACGCAATGTTTT. The full variable domain, completed using reference TRBV11-2 and TRBJ2-3, is EAGVAQSPRYKIIEKRQSVAFWCNPISGHATLYWYQQILGQGPKLLIQFQNNGVVDDSQLPKDRFSAERLKGVDSTLKIQPAKLEDSAVYLCASSANTDTQCFGPGTRLTVL.

Comments on this clonotype: One junction end does not reproduce the germline sequence, and a read error may be involved. The chain uses TRBV11-2 and TRBJ2-7, with D possibly matching TRBD1 (6 bases). In germline, CDR1 is SGHAT, CDR2 FQNNGV. This CDR3 has 15 residues. The CDR3 is CASSQGTWRIYGQYF. Written as DNA, the CDR3 is TGTGCCAGCAGCCAAGGGACATGGAGAATCTACGGGCAGTACTTC. The complete variable domain, with remaining parts taken from reference TRBV11-2 and TRBJ2-7, reads EAGVAQSPRYKIIEKRQSVAFWCNPISGHATLYWYQQILGQGPKLLIQFQNNGVVDDSQLPKDRFSAERLKGVDSTLKIQPAKLEDSAVYLCASSQGTWRIYGQYFGPGTRLTVT.

As regards this clonotype: The conserved closing phenylalanine or tryptophan is absent in this CDR3, likely reflecting a read error. DNA for the CDR3: TGTAGCGTTGCCCGGACAGTGAACACCGGGGAGCTGTTTTAT. Translated, it gives CSVARTVNTGELFY. This chain connects TRBV29-1 to TRBJ2-2, with D possibly being TRBD1 (6 bases). Per the germline V gene, CDR1 is SQVTM and CDR2 is ANQGSEA. CDR3 length equals 14 residues.

A note on this clonotype: The conserved phenylalanine or tryptophan normally closing the CDR3 is absent here, so this likely arose from a read error. This chain joins TRBV6-2 or TRBV6-3 and TRBJ1-5; TRBD1 is a possible D gene (5 bases). This CDR3 spans 15 amino acids. CDR1 MNHEY and CDR2 SVGEGT come from the germline V gene. CDR3 sequence (DNA): TGTGCTAGCACCCTCGACAGTTATAGTAATCAGCCCCAGCATCTT. This codes for CASTLDSYSNQPQHL.